A single sample is the source of the 25 T cell receptor beta chains below, sequenced in a study of shared clonotypes between healthy human individuals. Generated by immunoSEQ multiplex PCR, the TCRdb table keeps only in-frame clones and is missing some. Here the sample spans millions of clones, around nine tenths being singletons. Sample: naive CD4+ T cells sorted from blood. Indicated subset: CD45RA+ positively selected. The receptors were sampled from a man aged 18 to 29 in good health.

V and J are TRBV7-2 and TRBJ2-1; D is uncertain. The CDR3 loop spans 13 amino acids. CDR1 SGHTA and CDR2 FQGNSA come from the germline V gene. Trimming cost V 4 bases and J 11 bases, with 15 bases left between them. The DNA of the CDR3 is TGTGCCAGCAGCTCTACGGGCACCGGGCAGCAGTTCTTC. Translation: CASSSTGTGQQFF. Full variable domain (remainder filled in from reference TRBV7-2 and TRBJ2-1): GAGVSQSPSNKVTEKGKDVELRCDPISGHTALYWYRQSLGQGLEFLIYFQGNSAPDKSGLPSDRFSAERTGGSVSTLTIQRTQQEDSAVYLCASSSTGTGQQFFGPGTRLTVL.

In regard to this clone: This sample also contains other DNA sequences that code for the same CDR3. This rearrangement joins TRBV21-1 to TRBJ1-6. TRBV21-1 is tagged as a pseudogene. The CDR3 has 15 amino acids. CDR3 DNA sequence: TGTGCCAGGCCTCGGTTGGAGAGATATAACTCACCCCTCCACTTT. This translates into CARPRLERYNSPLHF.

V gene TRBV6-5 combines with J gene TRBJ2-1; 10 positions match TRBD1. The CDR3 loop spans 16 amino acids. V trimming: 2 bases; J trimming: 7 bases; junction bases outside the gene matches: 8. CDR1 MNHEY and CDR2 SVGAGI come from the germline V gene. Here the CDR3 reads CASSYIRQGARNEQFF. The CDR3 DNA reads TGTGCCAGCAGTTACATCAGACAGGGGGCGCGAAATGAGCAGTTCTTC.

The genes are TRBV28 and TRBJ1-5; no clear D gene. Per germline, CDR1 MDHEN and CDR2 SYDVKM. With 5 bases removed from V and 0 bases from J, the gap between germline ends came to 14 bases. The CDR3 sequence is 16 residues long. CDR3 coding DNA: TGTGCCAGCAGTATAGGGTCGGCCGGTAGCAATCAGCCCCAGCATTTT. Protein: CASSIGSAGSNQPQHF.

CDR3 nucleotides: TGTGCCAGCGAAGGATTAGCAATTCTCTACAATGAGCAGTTCTTC. It encodes CASEGLAILYNEQFF. This rearrangement joins TRBV2 to TRBJ2-1; D unresolved. The V end was cut by 8 bases, the J end by 3 bases, with 17 bases between. The CDR3 runs to 15 residues. Germline V gives CDR1 SNHLY, CDR2 FYNNEI.

The J gene is TRBJ2-7, the V gene TRBV6-5; TRBD1 matches 11 bases. J lost 5 bases, V lost 5 bases, and 8 bases had no gene match. The germline V gene encodes CDR1 MNHEY and CDR2 SVGAGI. This CDR3 has 15 amino acids. The CDR3 reads CASSPRDRGGHEQYF. CDR3 nucleotide sequence: TGTGCCAGCAGTCCCCGGGACAGGGGGGGCCACGAGCAGTACTTC.

A note on this clone: Within the sample, other DNA sequences also encode this same CDR3. The chain links TRBV18 to TRBJ1-5; the match to TRBD1 covers 8 bases. The V gene end was trimmed by 3 bases and the J gene end by 4 bases; junction bases not matched to a gene: 2. Germline V gives CDR1 KGHSH, CDR2 LQKENI. This CDR3 is built from 14 residues. The CDR3 nucleotides are TGTGCCAGCTCACCCCAGGGGGCAAATCAGCCCCAGCATTTT. Residues: CASSPQGANQPQHF.

The rearrangement uses TRBV10-1 and TRBJ2-2, with D possibly matching TRBD1 (5 bases). V lost 4 bases and J 2 bases, leaving 11 bases between the germline ends. CDR1 and CDR2 (germline): WNHNN, SYGVQD (reference sequence). This CDR3 comprises 15 residues. Written as DNA, the CDR3 is TGCGCCAGCAGTGGTGACAGCCTCAACACCGGGGAGCTGTTTTTT. It codes for CASSGDSLNTGELFF.

The rearrangement uses TRBV2 and TRBJ1-2, with D possibly being TRBD1 (6 bases). The V gene lost 5 bases and the J gene lost 3 bases, with 10 bases spanning the gap. The germline V gene encodes CDR1 SNHLY and CDR2 FYNNEI. The CDR3 covers 13 residues. The CDR3 DNA follows: TGTGCCAGCAGTCCCAGGGGTGACTATGGCTACACCTTC. Translated: CASSPRGDYGYTF.

This sequence joins TRBV11-3 and TRBJ2-1, with TRBD1 identical over 8 bases. With V trimmed by 7 bases and J by 6 bases, 2 bases remained unmatched. The germline V gene has CDR1 SGHNT and CDR2 YENEEA. The CDR3 consists of 12 residues. CDR3 amino acids: CASNDRGNEQFF. The DNA of the CDR3 is TGTGCCAGCAATGACAGGGGCAATGAGCAGTTCTTC. The variable domain in full, with the rest retrieved from reference TRBV11-3 and TRBJ2-1, is EAGVVQSPRYKIIEKKQPVAFWCNPISGHNTLYWYLQNLGQGPELLIRYENEEAVDDSQLPKDRFSAERLKGVDSTLKIQPAELGDSAVYLCASNDRGNEQFFGPGTRLTVL.

CDR3: CASSFRSSKGQGTYEQYF. CDR3 DNA sequence: TGTGCCAGCAGCTTTAGATCATCGAAGGGACAGGGAACCTACGAGCAGTACTTC. V gene TRBV13 combines with J gene TRBJ2-7; 9 nucleotides line up with TRBD1. The CDR3 extends over 18 amino acids. V was pared by 3 bases and J by 2 bases, with 14 bases of the junction left unmatched. Germline V CDR1 and CDR2: PRHDT, FYEKMQ (reference sequence).

The V and J genes are TRBV30 and TRBJ2-5; D is unclear. CDR3 length: 12 amino acids. Trimming stripped 1 base from V and 4 bases from J, with 7 bases between. The germline CDR1 and CDR2 sequences are GTSNPN and SVGIG (reference sequence). CDR3 in amino acids: CAWSGPTETQYF. CDR3 nucleotides: TGTGCCTGGAGTGGGCCTACAGAGACCCAGTACTTC.

This chain uses TRBV28 with TRBJ1-6, with 7 bases matching TRBD1. The germline V gene has CDR1 MDHEN and CDR2 SYDVKM. With 6 bases clipped from V and 5 bases from J, the junction kept 7 bases outside the gene matches. This CDR3 region has 15 residues. In nucleotides, the CDR3 is TGTGCCAGCAGCCGGGGACAGATTAATAATTCACCCCTCCACTTT. Protein product: CASSRGQINNSPLHF. The full variable domain, in which reference TRBV28 and TRBJ1-6 provide the parts outside the CDR3, is DVKVTQSSRYLVKRTGEKVFLECVQDMDHENMFWYRQDPGLGLRLIYFSYDVKMKEKGDIPEGYSVSREKKERFSLILESASTNQTSMYLCASSRGQINNSPLHFGNGTRLTVT.

The J gene is TRBJ1-2, the V gene TRBV9; D may be TRBD1 (5 bases). The CDR3 covers 16 residues. V was cut by 0 bases and J by 4 bases, with 16 bases left in between. CDR1 SGDLS and CDR2 YYNGEE come from the germline V gene. CDR3 sequence reads: CASSVDPGGGVYGYTF. DNA of the CDR3: TGTGCCAGCAGCGTAGATCCGGGTGGAGGGGTCTATGGCTACACCTTC.

This clone was recorded once. The same CDR3 is also encoded by other DNA sequences in this sample. This rearrangement joins TRBV28 to TRBJ1-1; D is possibly TRBD1 (6 bases). The germline CDR1 and CDR2 sequences are MDHEN and SYDVKM. There are 12 residues in the CDR3. Trimming removed 2 bases from V and 11 bases from J, with 12 bases in between. CDR3 DNA sequence: TGTGCCAGCAGTTTAGGGGGCGCGGCCGCTTTCTTT. This gives the protein CASSLGGAAAFF.

The J gene is TRBJ2-4, the V gene TRBV5-1; 14 nucleotides agree with TRBD2. The J segment lost 3 bases and the V segment lost 0 bases, leaving 11 bases of the junction unmatched. This CDR3 region has 20 residues. Germline V lookup: CDR1 SGHRS, CDR2 YFSETQ. The chain's CDR3 is CASSLAPGLAGVMGKNIQYF. In DNA form, the CDR3 reads TGCGCCAGCAGCTTGGCCCCGGGACTAGCGGGAGTTATGGGCAAAAACATTCAGTACTTC.

The chain combines TRBV5-4 with TRBJ2-2; D is possibly TRBD1 (7 bases). V was trimmed by 3 bases and J by 3 bases, leaving 18 bases between them. Germline V lookup: CDR1 SGHNT, CDR2 YYREEE (reference sequence). CDR3 length: 17 amino acids. The CDR3 sequence: CASSSRTGLTYTGELFF. The DNA of the CDR3 is TGTGCCAGCAGCTCCAGGACAGGACTAACATACACCGGGGAGCTGTTTTTT.

V gene TRBV25-1 combines with J gene TRBJ2-2; D not resolved. CDR1 MGHDK and CDR2 SYGVNS come from the germline V gene. This CDR3 contains 13 residues. Between the trimmed V and J ends, which lost 7 bases and 4 bases, there was a span of 10 bases. This chain's CDR3 is CASTSGVTGELFF. The CDR3 coding sequence is TGTGCCAGCACTAGTGGGGTCACCGGGGAGCTGTTTTTT.

J is TRBJ1-1 and V is TRBV5-4, with no clear D. Trimming shortened V by 2 bases and J by 0 bases, and 8 bases separated the two germline ends. There are 14 residues in the CDR3. The germline CDR1 and CDR2 sequences are SGHNT and YYREEE (reference sequence). The CDR3 protein is CASSFSRVNTEAFF. The DNA of the CDR3 is TGTGCCAGCAGCTTTTCCCGGGTGAACACTGAAGCTTTCTTT.

The chain has TRBV6-5 and TRBJ2-7; D might be TRBD1 (5 bases). From germline, CDR1 is MNHEY and CDR2 SVGAGI. Trimming shortened V by 8 bases and J by 6 bases, and 11 bases separated the two germline ends. The CDR3 covers 11 residues. The CDR3 coding sequence is TGTGCCAGCGGAGACAGTGGCGAGCAGTACTTC. It codes for CASGDSGEQYF.

The rearrangement links TRBV7-2 to TRBJ2-3, with TRBD2 as a possible D gene (6 bases). This CDR3 region has 16 residues. The germline V gene has CDR1 SGHTA and CDR2 FQGNSA. V was cut by 2 bases and J by 2 bases, with 14 bases left in between. For the CDR3, the DNA is TGTGCCAGCAGCTTACAAGGAGGGACCTACACAGATACGCAGTATTTT. It specifies CASSLQGGTYTDTQYF.

The chain recombines TRBV4-2 with TRBJ2-7, with D perhaps matching TRBD1 (6 bases). Trimming removed 1 base from V and 2 bases from J, with 15 bases in between. Germline CDR1 is LGHNA and CDR2 is YNFKEQ. This CDR3 has 16 amino acids. CDR3 coding DNA: TGTGCCAGCAGCCAAGCTGCCTCGGCAGGGGCCTACGAGCAGTACTTC. It codes for CASSQAASAGAYEQYF.

The V gene is TRBV5-1, the J gene TRBJ2-3; 10 nucleotides line up with TRBD2. The V and J ends lost 0 bases and 7 bases, in that order; junction bases with no gene match: 5. The length of the CDR3 is 15 residues. Per germline, CDR1 SGHRS and CDR2 YFSETQ. This CDR3 is CASSLGLAGDYTQYF. CDR3 nucleotides: TGCGCCAGCAGCTTGGGGCTAGCGGGGGATTATACGCAGTATTTT.

The V call is TRBV7-3, the J call TRBJ2-1; tentatively, D is TRBD1 (5 bases). This CDR3 comprises 13 residues. Trimming removed 1 base at V and 9 bases at J, with 10 bases between. From germline, CDR1 is SGHTA and CDR2 FQGTGA. CDR3 bases: TGTGCCAGCAGCTTAAACCAGGGTGGTGAGCAGTTCTTC. This translates into CASSLNQGGEQFF. Supplemented by reference TRBV7-3 and TRBJ2-1, the full variable domain reads GAGVSQTPSNKVTEKGKYVELRCDPISGHTALYWYRQSLGQGPEFLIYFQGTGAADDSGLPNDRFFAVRPEGSVSTLKIQRTERGDSAVYLCASSLNQGGEQFFGPGTRLTVL.

The chain combines TRBV27 with TRBJ2-3; D uncertain. CDR1 and CDR2 (germline): MNHEY, SMNVEV (reference sequence). The CDR3 is 14 residues long. V shed 0 bases and J shed 2 bases, with 6 bases lying between them. The CDR3 loop is CASSLSLFTDTQYF. The CDR3, as DNA: TGTGCCAGCAGTTTATCCCTTTTCACAGATACGCAGTATTTT.